The 26 T cell receptor beta chains below come from one sample, sequenced in a study of blood T cells in healthy people across ages. PCR was performed a second time for roughly 7 to 11 cycles using a sample-barcoded 5' primer and a J-beta primer mix. TCRdb ran MiXCR on the 5' RACE reads and lists one entry per CDR3 protein. This sample carries 650,000 to 1,000,000 distinct CDR3 sequences, about 34% of them seen once, and the ten largest clones take approximately 12%. Sequencing was carried out using blood. These receptors all stem from a man younger than 30 in good health.

The table lists this clonotype with a count of one. The chain uses TRBV5-1 and TRBJ2-7; possibly TRBD2 for D (5 bases). V was cut by 3 bases and J by 2 bases, with 15 bases left in between. The CDR3 has 15 amino acids. Germline V gives CDR1 SGHRS, CDR2 YFSETQ. CDR3 loop: CASSYGRGRTYEQYF. As DNA, the CDR3 is TGCGCCAGCAGCTACGGACGGGGAAGGACCTACGAGCAGTACTTC. The whole variable domain, remainder taken from reference TRBV5-1 and TRBJ2-7, is KAGVTQTPRYLIKTRGQQVTLSCSPISGHRSVSWYQQTPGQGLQFLFEYFSETQRNKGNFPGRFSGRQFSNSRSEMNVSTLELGDSALYLCASSYGRGRTYEQYFGPGTRLTVT.

The rearrangement joins TRBV5-1 to TRBJ2-3, with 11 bases identical to TRBD1. The CDR3 covers 15 residues. The V and J ends lost 0 bases and 6 bases, in that order; junction bases with no gene match: 3. Germline CDR1 reads SGHRS; CDR2 reads YFSETQ. For the CDR3, the DNA is TGCGCCAGCAGCTTGGGGACAGGGGGCAAGGATACGCAGTATTTT. It encodes CASSLGTGGKDTQYF.

The chain combines TRBV3-1 with TRBJ2-1; possibly TRBD1 for D (5 bases). With 0 bases removed from V and 10 bases from J, the gap between germline ends came to 16 bases. The CDR3 has 15 amino acids. Germline CDR1 LGHDT, CDR2 YNNKEL (reference sequence). CDR3 coding DNA: TGTGCCAGCAGCCAAGAGTACAGGTACTACCACGAGCAGTTCTTC. Translated, it gives CASSQEYRYYHEQFF.

The chain is built from TRBV5-1 and TRBJ2-3, with 8 bases identical to TRBD1. Germline V gene data show CDR1 as SGHRS and CDR2 as YFSETQ. This CDR3 is 16 amino acids long. Losses at the gene ends were 3 bases for V and 1 base for J; bases not matched to a gene: 7. The CDR3 reads CASSYQQGVGTDTQYF. The CDR3 DNA reads TGCGCCAGCAGCTACCAACAGGGGGTTGGCACAGATACGCAGTATTTT.

This clonotype showed up just once. The chain combines TRBV28 with TRBJ2-1, with D possibly matching TRBD2 (5 bases). Trimming removed 5 bases from V and 9 bases from J, with 8 bases in between. The germline V gene has CDR1 MDHEN and CDR2 SYDVKM. This CDR3 contains 11 residues. CDR3 in DNA: TGTGCCAGCAGTACTAGTATTGAGCAGTTCTTC. It codes for CASSTSIEQFF. Variable domain in full (rest from reference TRBV28 and TRBJ2-1): DVKVTQSSRYLVKRTGEKVFLECVQDMDHENMFWYRQDPGLGLRLIYFSYDVKMKEKGDIPEGYSVSREKKERFSLILESASTNQTSMYLCASSTSIEQFFGPGTRLTVL.

This sequence joins TRBV12-3 or TRBV12-4 and TRBJ1-2; a weak D match, TRBD1 (5 bases). Between the trimmed V and J ends, which lost 5 bases and 4 bases, there was a span of 20 bases. The CDR3 extends over 16 amino acids. CDR3 coding DNA: TGTGCCAGCAGTCCCTCCGCGGGGGATGGTGGCTATGGCTACACCTTC. This codes for CASSPSAGDGGYGYTF.

V and J are TRBV20-1 and TRBJ2-1; the D is unclear. CDR3 length equals 11 residues. Germline assignment: CDR1 DFQATT and CDR2 SNEGSKA (reference sequence). V lost 6 bases and J lost 5, with 8 bases in between. CDR3 nucleotides: TGCAGTGCCCCAGGTAACAATGAGCAGTTCTTC. Amino acids: CSAPGNNEQFF.

For this clonotype: An end of the junction does not agree with germline; a read error may underlie this. The CDR3 loop reads CASSLLDLVIHNKQFF. In DNA form, the CDR3 reads TGTGCCAGCAGCTTACTTGACCTAGTCATTCACAATAAGCAGTTCTTC. The chain carries TRBV11-2 and TRBJ2-1; D gene unclear. Germline CDR1 reads SGHAT; CDR2 reads FQNNGV. CDR3 size: 16 residues.

The table lists this clonotype with a few counts. V gene TRBV7-6 combines with J gene TRBJ2-1; D is uncertain. The J call may be incorrect, as the DNA end agrees better with TRBJ2-7. CDR1 and CDR2 from the germline V gene are SGHVS and FNYEAQ. This CDR3 has 15 residues. The CDR3 region has the DNA TGTGCCAGCAGCTTAGGTCCTGGCTCCTACAATGAGCAGTACTTC. It is translated as CASSLGPGSYNEQYF.

This clonotype came up many times. V gene TRBV12-3 or TRBV12-4 combines with J gene TRBJ2-3, with D maybe TRBD2 (6 bases). With 5 bases removed from V and 4 bases from J, the gap between germline ends came to 10 bases. The CDR3 extends over 13 amino acids. Here the CDR3 DNA reads TGTGCCAGCAGTCCTCCGGGGGCAGATACGCAGTATTTT. Translation: CASSPPGADTQYF.

The chain employs TRBV3-1 and TRBJ2-1; D is possibly TRBD1 or TRBD2 (5 bases each). The CDR3 sequence is 13 residues long. Germline-derived CDR1 and CDR2 are LGHDT and YNNKEL (reference sequence). Trimming shortened V by 1 base and J by 10 bases, and 11 bases separated the two germline ends. The CDR3 sequence: CASSQVIGDEQFF. The CDR3 bases are TGTGCCAGCAGCCAAGTGATAGGGGACGAGCAGTTCTTC.

This clonotype was recorded only once. This chain joins TRBV4-3 and TRBJ1-1, with 7 nucleotides matching TRBD1. V dropped 2 bases and J dropped 10; count of bases not matched to a gene: 13. CDR1 and CDR2 (germline): LGHNA, YSLEER. The CDR3 loop spans 15 amino acids. The CDR3 spells CASSQLTGQASGAFF. The CDR3, as DNA: TGCGCCAGCAGCCAACTCACCGGACAGGCGAGTGGAGCTTTCTTT.

The CDR3 here is CASSVAPDRVGETQYF. DNA for the CDR3: TGTGCCAGCAGCGTCGCCCCCGACAGGGTAGGGGAGACCCAGTACTTC. The chain employs TRBV9 and TRBJ2-5; 7 nucleotides agree with TRBD1. Germline V lookup: CDR1 SGDLS, CDR2 YYNGEE. CDR3 length: 16 amino acids. J was trimmed by 5 bases and V by 2 bases; bases with no gene match: 12.

This clonotype was counted at least ten times. The chain carries TRBV6-6 and TRBJ2-1; perhaps TRBD1 as D (6 bases). The CDR3 runs to 16 residues. The V gene's germline CDR1 is MNHNY and CDR2 SVGAGI (reference sequence). V was pared by 5 bases and J by 0 bases, with 14 bases between. CDR3 DNA sequence: TGTGCCAGCAGTGCCCAGGGGCCCTACTCCTACAATGAGCAGTTCTTC. Translated: CASSAQGPYSYNEQFF.

J is TRBJ2-7 and V is TRBV2, with 8 bases fitting TRBD1. CDR1 and CDR2 (germline): SNHLY, FYNNEI. This CDR3 region has 15 residues. The J segment lost 0 bases and the V segment lost 1 base, leaving 2 bases of the junction unmatched. This CDR3 is CASSEGTGSSYEQYF. The DNA of the CDR3 is TGTGCCAGCAGTGAAGGGACAGGGAGCTCCTACGAGCAGTACTTC.

This clonotype was seen a handful of times. The gene calls are TRBV6-6 and TRBJ1-4; 7 bases are a match to TRBD1. Trimming removed 6 bases from V and 3 bases from J; junction bases left unmatched: 7. CDR1 and CDR2 (germline): MNHNY, SVGAGI (reference sequence). The CDR3 consists of 15 residues. CDR3 in DNA: TGTGCCAGCAGGTCAGGGGGGATAGCTAATGAAAAACTGTTTTTT. Amino acids: CASRSGGIANEKLFF.

This clonotype was seen at least ten times. The chain couples TRBV7-9 to TRBJ2-3; weak D call: TRBD1 (7 bases). The CDR3 length is 15 residues. V dropped 5 bases and J dropped 5 bases, with 17 bases sitting between them. Germline assignment: CDR1 SEHNR and CDR2 FQNEAQ (reference sequence). The CDR3 DNA is TGTGCCAGCAGCAACTCAGGAGGGGGCCAAGATACGCAGTATTTT. As protein: CASSNSGGGQDTQYF.

This chain uses TRBV6-5 with TRBJ2-3; D unresolved. Trimming stripped 2 bases from V and 1 base from J, with 7 bases between. Looked up from germline, CDR1 is MNHEY and CDR2 is SVGAGI. This CDR3 contains 14 residues. This CDR3 is CASSYARGTDTQYF. As DNA, the CDR3 is TGTGCCAGCAGTTACGCCCGGGGCACAGATACGCAGTATTTT.

This chain joins TRBV6-1 and TRBJ1-5; maybe TRBD1 (6 bases). This CDR3 is 13 amino acids long. Per the germline V gene, CDR1 is MNHNS and CDR2 is SASEGT. V lost 2 bases and J lost 7, with 9 bases in between. The CDR3 bases are TGTGCCAGCAGTGAAAACAGGGTGCAGCCCCAGCATTTT. Translating it yields CASSENRVQPQHF.

On this clonotype itself: One end of the junction does not line up with germline, which may come from a read error. This sequence joins TRBV2 and TRBJ2-7; TRBD1 agrees at 10 bases. Germline CDR1 reads SNHLY; CDR2 reads FYNNEI. CDR3 size: 16 residues. CDR3 in amino acids: CASSFGAGTGDYKQYF. The DNA for the CDR3 is TGTGCCAGCAGTTTCGGAGCCGGGACAGGGGACTACAAGCAGTACTTC.

This chain joins TRBV7-2 and TRBJ1-6; the D is unclear. Germline V gives CDR1 SGHTA, CDR2 FQGNSA. The V and J ends lost 6 bases and 2 bases respectively, with 11 bases between them. The CDR3 runs to 15 residues. The CDR3 loop reads CASSLDGAYNSPLHF. CDR3 nucleotides: TGTGCCAGCAGTTTGGACGGCGCCTATAATTCACCCCTCCACTTT.

The rearrangement links TRBV30 to TRBJ1-6; D not certain. Germline CDR1 is GTSNPN and CDR2 is SVGIG (reference sequence). Deletions cut 1 base from V and 5 bases from J, with 21 bases between. The CDR3 sequence is 18 residues long. The CDR3 spells CAWSGARLGIGHNSPLHF. CDR3 nucleotide sequence: TGTGCCTGGAGTGGGGCGAGGCTGGGGATCGGGCATAATTCACCCCTCCACTTT.

Concerning this clonotype: This may arise from a read error, as a much more abundant clone is one base away. The chain joins TRBV7-9 to TRBJ2-3, with D possibly being TRBD1 (5 bases). The V end was cut by 1 base, the J end by 2 bases, with 10 bases between. The length of the CDR3 is 15 residues. Germline lookup yields CDR1 SEHNR and CDR2 FQNEAQ (reference sequence). The CDR3 DNA is TGTGCCAGCAGCTTAGTCGCAGGGTACACAGATACGCAGTATTTT. It translates to CASSLVAGYTDTQYF.

The chain recombines TRBV10-3 with TRBJ1-1; D remains unclear. V was pared by 8 bases and J by 4 bases, with 14 bases between. Germline lookup yields CDR1 ENHRY and CDR2 SYGVKD. This CDR3 is 13 amino acids long. The CDR3 loop reads CAILDRERTEAFF. CDR3 in DNA: TGTGCCATCCTAGACCGGGAGCGCACTGAAGCTTTCTTT.

This clonotype turned up a few times. This chain connects TRBV15 to TRBJ1-4, with D possibly matching TRBD1 (5 bases). V lost 3 bases to trimming and J lost 7 bases, with 12 bases between them. Germline V gene sequence: CDR1 LNHNV, CDR2 YYDKDF (reference sequence). This CDR3 is 14 amino acids long. The CDR3 DNA reads TGTGCCACCAGCAGGGACATCGTGAGTGAAAAACTGTTTTTT. This encodes CATSRDIVSEKLFF.

This clonotype was detected a few times. This chain joins TRBV7-3 and TRBJ1-1; D is ambiguous. This CDR3 comprises 13 residues. V lost 4 bases to trimming and J lost 1 base, with 7 bases between them. CDR1 and CDR2 (germline): SGHTA, FQGTGA. The CDR3, as DNA: TGTGCCAGCAGCTCGTGGGAGAACACTGAAGCTTTCTTT. Protein product: CASSSWENTEAFF.